This T cell receptor (beta chain) was retrieved from a study of blood T cell repertoires in COVID-19. The method was immunoSEQ multiplex PCR; TCRdb's version includes in-frame clones alone and lacks a portion of them. The repertoire consists of about 200,000 clones, with roughly 88% occurring once and the leading ten covering 5% to 7%. Trimming stripped 3 bases from V and 6 bases from J, with 6 bases between. CDR3 length equals 11 residues. Germline V gives CDR1 LNHDA, CDR2 SQIVND (reference sequence). Sample: PBMCs or T cells enriched from blood (not recorded which). This TCR came from a man aged 40-49 years with acute COVID-19. The chain uses TRBV19 and TRBJ2-7; D is possibly TRBD2 (5 bases). Here the CDR3 DNA reads TGTGCCAGTAGTATTGCGGGCGAGCAGTACTTC. Protein product: CASSIAGEQYF.